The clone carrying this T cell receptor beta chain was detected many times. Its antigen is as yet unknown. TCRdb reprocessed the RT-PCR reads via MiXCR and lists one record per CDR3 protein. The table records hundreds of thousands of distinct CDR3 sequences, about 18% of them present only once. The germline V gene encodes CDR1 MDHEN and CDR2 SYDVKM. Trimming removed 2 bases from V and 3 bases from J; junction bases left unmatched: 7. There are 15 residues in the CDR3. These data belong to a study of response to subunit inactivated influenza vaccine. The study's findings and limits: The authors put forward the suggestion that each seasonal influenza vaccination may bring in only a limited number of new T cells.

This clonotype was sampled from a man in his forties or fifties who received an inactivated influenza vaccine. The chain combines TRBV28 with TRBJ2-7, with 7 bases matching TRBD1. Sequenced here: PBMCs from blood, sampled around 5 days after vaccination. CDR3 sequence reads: CASSLPTGVNYEQYF. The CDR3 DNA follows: TGTGCCAGCAGTTTACCCACAGGGGTAAACTACGAGCAGTACTTC.